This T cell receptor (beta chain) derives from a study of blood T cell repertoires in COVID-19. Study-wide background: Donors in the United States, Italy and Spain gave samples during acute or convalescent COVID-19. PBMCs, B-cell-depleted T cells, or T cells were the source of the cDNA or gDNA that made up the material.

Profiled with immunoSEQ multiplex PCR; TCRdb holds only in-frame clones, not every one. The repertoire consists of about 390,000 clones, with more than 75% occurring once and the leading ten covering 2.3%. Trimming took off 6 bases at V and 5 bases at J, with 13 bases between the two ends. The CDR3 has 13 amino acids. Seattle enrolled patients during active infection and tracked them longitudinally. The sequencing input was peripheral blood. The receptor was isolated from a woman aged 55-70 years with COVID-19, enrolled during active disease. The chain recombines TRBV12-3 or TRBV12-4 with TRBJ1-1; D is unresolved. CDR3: CASRGAGTTEAFF. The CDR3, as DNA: TGTGCCAGCAGGGGAGCGGGAACTACTGAAGCTTTCTTT.